These 17 T cell receptor beta chains were all obtained from the same sample, sequenced in a study of blood T cell repertoires in COVID-19. Sequenced by immunoSEQ multiplex PCR; TCRdb stores in-frame clones only, minus some. The sample carries about 180,000 clones, approximately 89% recorded once. Material: PBMCs or T cells enriched from blood (not recorded which). Source of these receptors: a woman in her thirties or forties with acute COVID-19.

The gene calls are TRBV5-6 and TRBJ2-1; D possibly corresponds to TRBD2 (6 bases). The CDR3 runs to 14 residues. Trimming took off 1 base at V and 7 bases at J, with 12 bases between the two ends. Germline CDR1 is SGHDT and CDR2 is YYEEEE. The CDR3 DNA reads TGTGCCAGCAGCTTGACGGGAGCAGTGAATGAGCAGTTCTTC. It translates to CASSLTGAVNEQFF. The full variable domain, in which reference TRBV5-6 and TRBJ2-1 provide the parts outside the CDR3, is DAGVTQSPTHLIKTRGQQVTLRCSPKSGHDTVSWYQQALGQGPQFIFQYYEEEERQRGNFPDRFSGHQFPNYSSELNVNALLLGDSALYLCASSLTGAVNEQFFGPGTRLTVL.

The rearrangement uses TRBV23-1 and TRBJ1-5; the match to TRBD1 covers 7 bases. TRBV23-1 is designated an ORF whose function remains uncertain. Germline trimming cut 4 bases from V and 4 bases from J; bases unmatched to any gene: 4. This CDR3 region has 14 residues. This CDR3 is CASSPVTGNQPQHF. The CDR3 DNA is TGCGCCAGCAGTCCTGTGACAGGGAATCAGCCCCAGCATTTT.

This clone was detected only once. This rearrangement joins TRBV11-2 to TRBJ2-7; TRBD1 matches 9 bases. After removal of 4 bases from V and 0 bases from J, the junction contained 4 bases not matched to a gene. The CDR3 has 15 amino acids. Germline V lookup: CDR1 SGHAT, CDR2 FQNNGV. Here the CDR3 reads CASSYGTGPSYEQYF. CDR3 in DNA: TGTGCCAGCAGCTACGGGACAGGGCCCTCCTACGAGCAGTACTTC.

This sequence joins TRBV3-1 (or the pseudogene TRBV3-2) and TRBJ2-7; 8 nucleotides agree with TRBD2. V gave up 1 base and J gave up 5 bases; unmatched junction bases: 7. The CDR3 extends over 15 amino acids. In germline, CDR1 is LGHDT, CDR2 YNNKEL (reference sequence). The CDR3 bases are TGTGCCAGCAGCCAAGGGCCCGGGAGGGCCGACGAGCAGTACTTC. It is translated as CASSQGPGRADEQYF.

V and J are TRBV28 and TRBJ1-1; TRBD1 matches 7 bases. The CDR3 extends over 14 amino acids. Looked up from germline, CDR1 is MDHEN and CDR2 is SYDVKM. The V gene end was trimmed by 6 bases and the J gene end by 1 base; junction bases not matched to a gene: 5. The CDR3 loop is CASSLTGPNTEAFF. CDR3 DNA sequence: TGTGCCAGCAGCCTGACAGGGCCGAACACTGAAGCTTTCTTT.

This chain uses TRBV4-1 with TRBJ2-6; no firm D call. The CDR3 totals 13 residues. Germline CDR1 MGHRA, CDR2 YSYEKL. Between the trimmed V and J ends, which lost 0 bases and 9 bases, there was a span of 6 bases. CDR3 bases: TGCGCCAGCAGCCAAGACCACAGCAACGTCCTGACTTTC. Translated, it gives CASSQDHSNVLTF.

The chain couples TRBV6-5 to TRBJ2-5; 7 bases map to TRBD1. V lost 5 bases to trimming and J lost 4 bases; unmatched junction nucleotides: 7. The CDR3 extends over 14 amino acids. Germline CDR1 reads MNHEY; CDR2 reads SVGAGI. The DNA for the CDR3 is TGTGCCAGCAGTCCGCTGACAGGGACAGAGACCCAGTACTTC. Encoded protein: CASSPLTGTETQYF.

The chain combines TRBV7-8 with TRBJ2-2, with 10 bases identical to TRBD2. Trimming cost V 0 bases and J 7 bases; bases outside gene matches: 14. In germline, CDR1 is SGHVS, CDR2 FQNEAQ. The CDR3 runs to 19 residues. CDR3 amino acids: CASSLAPAKRGGIGGELFF. The CDR3 coding sequence is TGTGCCAGCAGCTTAGCGCCAGCTAAGCGGGGGGGAATTGGCGGGGAGCTGTTTTTT.

The J gene is TRBJ2-1, the V gene TRBV9; TRBD2 agrees at 8 bases. Germline V gene data show CDR1 as SGDLS and CDR2 as YYNGEE. The trim removed 0 bases at V and 8 bases at J, leaving 10 bases unmatched. CDR3 length equals 16 residues. The CDR3 DNA reads TGTGCCAGCAGCGTAGAAGCGGGAGTGTTTTCGGATGAGCAGTTCTTC. The encoded protein is CASSVEAGVFSDEQFF.

This clone was found once. The rearrangement joins TRBV15 to TRBJ1-4; D is possibly TRBD1 (6 bases). CDR3 length equals 17 residues. Looked up from germline, CDR1 is LNHNV and CDR2 is YYDKDF (reference sequence). Trimming removed 0 bases at V and 6 bases at J, with 17 bases between. The CDR3, as DNA: TGTGCCACCAGCAGAGAGTTCCTAGGACAGCCGGATGAAAAACTGTTTTTT. It specifies CATSREFLGQPDEKLFF.

V is TRBV25-1 and J is TRBJ1-2; 9 bases align to TRBD1. J was trimmed by 7 bases and V by 0 bases; bases with no gene match: 3. The CDR3 has 14 amino acids. CDR1 and CDR2 (germline): MGHDK, SYGVNS. The CDR3 nucleotides read TGTGCCAGCAGTGAATATGGGACAGGGATTGGCTACACCTTC. It codes for CASSEYGTGIGYTF.

This sequence joins TRBV4-2 and TRBJ2-5; TRBD1 matches 11 bases. Trimming took 1 base from V and 5 from J; bases not matched to a gene: 3. CDR1 and CDR2 (germline): LGHNA, YNFKEQ. There are 15 residues in the CDR3. The CDR3, as DNA: TGTGCCAGCAGCCAAGGCGGGACAGGGGGGGAGACCCAGTACTTC. Translated, it gives CASSQGGTGGETQYF.

The rearrangement joins TRBV21-1 to TRBJ2-7; TRBD2, the table's D call, was not compared with the DNA. TRBV21-1 is listed as a pseudogene. This CDR3 has 16 residues. The DNA of the CDR3 is TGTGCCAGCAGCAATCGTCGACTAGCGGAGAGCTACGAGCAGTACTTC. Translation: CASSNRRLAESYEQYF.

The chain carries TRBV5-1 and TRBJ1-3, with D possibly TRBD1 on 5 matching bases. V was shortened by 0 bases and J by 4 bases, with 11 bases between the two germline ends. The germline V gene has CDR1 SGHRS and CDR2 YFSETQ. The CDR3 consists of 15 residues. The CDR3 nucleotides are TGCGCCAGCAGCTTGGTAGCAGGGCCAGGAAACACCATATATTTT. It encodes CASSLVAGPGNTIYF.

V usage is TRBV7-2 and J usage is TRBJ2-5, with 11 nucleotides matching TRBD1. Trimming at V came to 5 bases and at J to 1 base, leaving 6 bases not matched to a gene. Germline loops: CDR1 SGHTA, CDR2 FQGNSA. The CDR3 has 16 amino acids. The CDR3 spells CASSIGTGGAQETQYF. CDR3 sequence (DNA): TGTGCCAGCAGCATCGGGACAGGGGGGGCCCAAGAGACCCAGTACTTC.

This rearrangement joins TRBV2 to TRBJ2-1, with 10 positions matching TRBD2. Per the germline V gene, CDR1 is SNHLY and CDR2 is FYNNEI. After removal of 4 bases from V and 1 base from J, the junction contained 10 bases not matched to a gene. The CDR3 covers 18 residues. CDR3 amino acids: CASSVLPAGGPSYNEQFF. CDR3 nucleotide sequence: TGTGCCAGCAGTGTCCTTCCAGCGGGAGGGCCATCCTACAATGAGCAGTTCTTC.

J is TRBJ2-7 and V is TRBV5-1; TRBD1 agrees at 7 bases. The germline V gene encodes CDR1 SGHRS and CDR2 YFSETQ. The J segment lost 6 bases and the V segment lost 0 bases, leaving 6 bases of the junction unmatched. The CDR3 extends over 14 amino acids. CDR3: CASSLAGGVSEQYF. CDR3 nucleotide sequence: TGCGCCAGCAGCTTGGCAGGGGGAGTCAGCGAGCAGTACTTC. The variable domain in full, with the rest retrieved from reference TRBV5-1 and TRBJ2-7, is KAGVTQTPRYLIKTRGQQVTLSCSPISGHRSVSWYQQTPGQGLQFLFEYFSETQRNKGNFPGRFSGRQFSNSRSEMNVSTLELGDSALYLCASSLAGGVSEQYFGPGTRLTVT.